The 30 T cell receptor beta chains reported below all come from one sample, sequenced in a study of T cell changes during pregnancy in multiple sclerosis. The protocol was immunoSEQ multiplex PCR, while the TCRdb copy is restricted to in-frame clones and leaves out a portion. The profile shows roughly 33,000 clones, about nine tenths of them singletons. The material was CD4+ T cells from peripheral blood mononuclear cells, obtained in the third trimester of pregnancy. The receptors here all came from a female donor in good health, enrolled as a control in a pregnancy study.

V gene TRBV14 combines with J gene TRBJ2-5; D unresolved. The CDR3 sequence is 13 residues long. Germline V gives CDR1 SGHDN, CDR2 FVKESK. V shed 1 base and J shed 5 bases, with 8 bases lying between them. The CDR3 sequence is CASSQGISETQYF. Here the CDR3 DNA reads TGTGCCAGCAGCCAAGGTATTTCGGAGACCCAGTACTTC.

The chain is built from TRBV6-5 and TRBJ1-1; maybe TRBD1 (5 bases). Trimming pared 5 bases from V and 1 base from J, leaving 14 bases between. CDR3 length: 15 residues. Germline V lookup: CDR1 MNHEY, CDR2 SVGAGI. For the CDR3, the DNA is TGTGCCAGCAGTAAGGCTAGGGGAGGGAACACTGAAGCTTTCTTT. It encodes CASSKARGGNTEAFF.

This rearrangement joins TRBV5-1 to TRBJ2-3; 9 bases are shared with TRBD2. The CDR3 extends over 18 amino acids. J gave up 4 bases and V 1 base, and 13 bases lay outside the gene matches. The germline CDR1 and CDR2 sequences are SGHRS and YFSETQ. CDR3 in amino acids: CASSLSLAPTSGPDTQYF. The CDR3 DNA is TGCGCCAGCAGCTTGAGTCTAGCCCCGACTAGCGGCCCAGATACGCAGTATTTT.

The genes are TRBV18 and TRBJ1-5; D is perhaps TRBD1 (5 bases). This CDR3 is 15 amino acids long. Germline loops: CDR1 KGHSH, CDR2 LQKENI. In DNA, the CDR3 is TGTCCAGAGGGGAGGAAATTGTATTGCAATCAGCCCCAGCATTTT. Translated: CPEGRKLYCNQPQHF.

This chain joins TRBV27 and TRBJ1-5; possibly TRBD1 for D (5 bases). The CDR3 spans 14 residues. In germline, CDR1 is MNHEY, CDR2 SMNVEV (reference sequence). V was cut by 4 bases and J by 6 bases, with 13 bases left in between. CDR3 sequence reads: CASSYQGPGQPQHF. In nucleotides, the CDR3 is TGTGCCAGCAGTTATCAGGGCCCGGGTCAGCCCCAGCATTTT.

The rearrangement uses TRBV28 and TRBJ2-6; the D gene is possibly TRBD2 (6 bases). Trimming removed 5 bases at V and 1 base at J, with 9 bases between. CDR3 length equals 15 residues. Germline V gene data show CDR1 as MDHEN and CDR2 as SYDVKM. CDR3 residues: CASSPGLSGANVLTF. The DNA of the CDR3 is TGTGCCAGCAGTCCGGGACTTTCTGGGGCCAACGTCCTGACTTTC.

The chain carries TRBV29-1 and TRBJ2-5; 10 bases align to TRBD2. Germline V lookup: CDR1 SQVTM, CDR2 ANQGSEA. J lost 1 base, V lost 3 bases, and 14 bases had no gene match. CDR3 length equals 18 residues. CDR3 protein: CSVEGASGGASSQETQYF. In DNA form, the CDR3 reads TGCAGCGTTGAGGGGGCTAGCGGGGGAGCTTCCTCCCAAGAGACCCAGTACTTC.

V and J are TRBV28 and TRBJ1-1, with D tentatively TRBD1 (6 bases). V dropped 2 bases and J dropped 4 bases, with 14 bases sitting between them. The CDR3 has 15 amino acids. The germline V gene encodes CDR1 MDHEN and CDR2 SYDVKM. CDR3 coding DNA: TGTGCCAGCAGTTTAAGGGGGGGCATAGGCACTGAAGCTTTCTTT. It codes for CASSLRGGIGTEAFF.

The chain recombines TRBV7-2 with TRBJ2-7; TRBD2 matches 9 bases. The CDR3 runs 16 residues. V dropped 0 bases and J dropped 0; count of bases not matched to a gene: 3. The germline V gene encodes CDR1 SGHTA and CDR2 FQGNSA. In DNA form, the CDR3 reads TGTGCCAGCAGCTTAGCTTCGGGACTAGCCTCCTACGAGCAGTACTTC. This translates into CASSLASGLASYEQYF.

This clone has only a few counts. The V and J genes are TRBV10-3 and TRBJ2-7; a weak D match, TRBD1 (6 bases). CDR1 is ENHRY, CDR2 SYGVKD, per germline. Trimming removed 2 bases at V and 6 bases at J, with 11 bases between. This CDR3 is built from 13 residues. The CDR3 region has the DNA TGTGCCATCAGTGAGCGCAGGGACACCGAGCAGTACTTC. This translates into CAISERRDTEQYF.

V usage is TRBV7-2 and J usage is TRBJ2-7; TRBD2 agrees at 8 bases. This CDR3 has 15 amino acids. V was clipped by 6 bases and J by 2 bases; unmatched bases: 9. CDR1 and CDR2 from the germline V gene are SGHTA and FQGNSA. The chain's CDR3 is CASRPSGGRAYEQYF. CDR3 nucleotide sequence: TGTGCCAGCAGGCCATCGGGGGGGAGGGCCTACGAGCAGTACTTC.

This sequence joins TRBV27 and TRBJ1-2, with TRBD1 as a possible D gene (6 bases). The CDR3 has 15 residues. The germline V gene encodes CDR1 MNHEY and CDR2 SMNVEV (reference sequence). V was shortened by 5 bases and J by 7 bases, with 20 bases between the two germline ends. The CDR3 loop is CASSGRERGGRGYTF. DNA for the CDR3: TGTGCCAGCAGTGGCAGGGAGAGAGGGGGACGTGGCTACACCTTC.

This clone was counted only a few times. In nucleotides, the CDR3 is TGTGCCAGTAGTCTCCCACAGGGGACGGGGGAAAAACTGTTTTTT. Translated, it gives CASSLPQGTGEKLFF. V is TRBV19 and J is TRBJ1-4, with 7 bases matching TRBD1. Germline V gives CDR1 LNHDA, CDR2 SQIVND (reference sequence). The CDR3 covers 15 residues. The V segment lost 5 bases and the J segment 8 bases; nucleotides outside the gene matches: 11.

The chain links TRBV7-2 to TRBJ2-3, with TRBD2 identical over 14 bases. The CDR3 loop spans 15 amino acids. CDR1 SGHTA and CDR2 FQGNSA come from the germline V gene. J lost 6 bases, V lost 3 bases, and 2 bases had no gene match. The CDR3 loop is CASSFRTSGGDTQYF. DNA of the CDR3: TGTGCCAGCAGCTTCCGGACTAGCGGGGGGGATACGCAGTATTTT.

The chain has TRBV25-1 and TRBJ1-2, with D tentatively TRBD1 (5 bases). CDR3 length equals 13 residues. Trimming pared 6 bases from V and 4 bases from J, leaving 12 bases between. Germline CDR1 is MGHDK and CDR2 is SYGVNS. CDR3 nucleotides: TGTGCCAGCAGCATAGACAGAGGCTATGGCTACACCTTC. This translates into CASSIDRGYGYTF.

V usage is TRBV5-3 and J usage is TRBJ1-2, with TRBD1 matching 9 bases. TRBV5-3 is an ORF for which the function is uncertain. Trimming took 4 bases from V and 4 from J; bases not matched to a gene: 17. There are 18 residues in the CDR3. The CDR3 here is CARSPTRDRAPTFYGYTF. CDR3 nucleotides: TGTGCCAGAAGCCCCACCCGGGACAGGGCGCCAACCTTCTATGGCTACACCTTC.

V usage is TRBV7-8 and J usage is TRBJ2-7; 8 bases fit TRBD2. The trim removed 3 bases at V and 4 bases at J, leaving 5 bases unmatched. CDR1 and CDR2 from the germline V gene are SGHVS and FQNEAQ. The CDR3 contains 14 residues. In nucleotides, the CDR3 is TGTGCCAGCAGCTTCGGGGGGGACGGTTACGAGCAGTACTTC. This sequence encodes CASSFGGDGYEQYF. Full variable domain (outside the CDR3, taken from reference TRBV7-8 and TRBJ2-7): GAGVSQSPRYKVAKRGQDVALRCDPISGHVSLFWYQQALGQGPEFLTYFQNEAQLDKSGLPSDRFFAERPEGSVSTLKIQRTQQEDSAVYLCASSFGGDGYEQYFGPGTRLTVT.

This clone appeared once. In nucleotides, the CDR3 is TGTGCCAGCAGTCGACAGGGGAGCACCGGGGAGCTGTTTTTT. Encoded protein: CASSRQGSTGELFF. This rearrangement joins TRBV2 to TRBJ2-2; 8 bases map to TRBD1. CDR1 and CDR2 from the germline V gene are SNHLY and FYNNEI. J gave up 4 bases and V 5 bases, and 3 bases lay outside the gene matches. The length of the CDR3 is 14 residues.

V and J are TRBV7-2 and TRBJ2-7; D is undetermined. CDR1 and CDR2 from the germline V gene are SGHTA and FQGNSA. V gave up 1 base and J gave up 2 bases, with 6 bases separating them. The CDR3 is 13 residues long. The CDR3: CASSLGSPYEQYF. DNA for the CDR3: TGTGCCAGCAGCTTAGGTAGTCCCTACGAGCAGTACTTC.

The genes are TRBV25-1 and TRBJ2-1; D may be TRBD2 (6 bases). V dropped 7 bases and J dropped 2 bases, with 15 bases sitting between them. The germline V gene has CDR1 MGHDK and CDR2 SYGVNS. This CDR3 contains 15 residues. CDR3 coding DNA: TGTGCCAGCACCCCGGAGGGCCCTCCCTACAATGAGCAGTTCTTC. Translated, it gives CASTPEGPPYNEQFF.

The rearrangement links TRBV9 to TRBJ2-2, with unresolved D. V was cut by 3 bases and J by 3 bases, with 6 bases left in between. The CDR3 loop spans 13 amino acids. The V gene's germline CDR1 is SGDLS and CDR2 YYNGEE. Written as DNA, the CDR3 is TGTGCCAGCAGCGGACAAGACACCGGGGAGCTGTTTTTT. Translating gives CASSGQDTGELFF.

This clone was picked up one time. The chain links TRBV4-3 to TRBJ1-1, with TRBD1 as a possible D gene (6 bases). There are 16 residues in the CDR3. V was shortened by 1 base and J by 0 bases, with 12 bases between the two germline ends. Germline V lookup: CDR1 LGHNA, CDR2 YSLEER. The CDR3 DNA reads as TGCGCCAGCAGCCAAGGGGGGGGCAGGATGAACACTGAAGCTTTCTTT. Protein: CASSQGGGRMNTEAFF.

This clone was picked up a small number of times. The chain carries TRBV27 and TRBJ1-6; D is undetermined. Germline loops: CDR1 MNHEY, CDR2 SMNVEV (reference sequence). V was cut by 2 bases and J by 7 bases, with 9 bases left in between. This CDR3 spans 14 amino acids. The CDR3 DNA reads TGTGCCAGCAGTTTAAATGGCGGGAATTCACCCCTCCACTTT. Amino acid sequence: CASSLNGGNSPLHF.

The chain joins TRBV21-1 to TRBJ2-2; the table's D call, TRBD1, has no DNA check behind it. TRBV21-1 is designated a pseudogene. CDR3 length: 17 amino acids. CDR3: CASSKDGRGRVAGELFF. The CDR3, as DNA: TGTGCCAGCAGCAAAGATGGTAGGGGGCGAGTCGCCGGGGAGCTGTTTTTT.

This clone was seen a few times. The gene calls are TRBV29-1 and TRBJ1-1, with a possible D match to TRBD1 (6 bases). Looked up from germline, CDR1 is SQVTM and CDR2 is ANQGSEA. The germline V and J ends were trimmed by 2 bases and 5 bases, with 9 bases remaining between them. This CDR3 comprises 12 residues. CDR3 loop: CSVEQGQTEAFF. The CDR3 DNA is TGCAGCGTTGAACAGGGGCAGACTGAAGCTTTCTTT.

V and J are TRBV28 and TRBJ2-7, with D uncertain. Germline CDR1 is MDHEN and CDR2 is SYDVKM. CDR3 length: 12 residues. Trimming took 7 bases from V and 2 from J, leaving 9 bases between them. CDR3 coding DNA: TGTGCCAGCACCGAACAAGCCTACGAGCAGTACTTC. This gives the protein CASTEQAYEQYF.

This clone was detected once. V is TRBV9 and J is TRBJ2-1; TRBD2 agrees at 9 bases. J was trimmed by 8 bases and V by 0 bases; bases with no gene match: 6. Germline V gene lookup returns CDR1 SGDLS and CDR2 YYNGEE. The CDR3 has 15 residues. CDR3 protein: CASSVAGTSSHEQFF. The DNA for the CDR3 is TGTGCCAGCAGCGTAGCCGGGACTAGCTCCCATGAGCAGTTCTTC.

This chain connects TRBV6-5 to TRBJ2-7; tentatively, D is TRBD1 (6 bases). V was pared by 5 bases and J by 4 bases, with 12 bases between. Germline V CDR1 and CDR2: MNHEY, SVGAGI. The CDR3 sequence is 13 residues long. The CDR3 bases are TGTGCCAGCAGTCTCGGGACACCTTACGAGCAGTACTTC. This gives the protein CASSLGTPYEQYF.

This clone showed up just a few times. The V call is TRBV7-2, the J call TRBJ1-2; 7 bases line up with TRBD1. The length of the CDR3 is 13 residues. The germline V gene encodes CDR1 SGHTA and CDR2 FQGNSA. Losses at the gene ends were 3 bases for V and 7 bases for J; bases not matched to a gene: 5. The CDR3 region has the DNA TGTGCCAGCAGCTTGAAAGGGGGCGGTGGCTACACCTTC. Protein: CASSLKGGGGYTF.

The chain carries TRBV5-1 and TRBJ1-5; D gene unclear. The CDR3 length is 15 residues. V was cut by 6 bases and J by 6 bases, with 19 bases left in between. Germline V CDR1 and CDR2: SGHRS, YFSETQ. The CDR3 loop reads CASMIGPESRQPQHF. CDR3 DNA: TGCGCCAGCATGATTGGGCCTGAGAGTCGTCAGCCCCAGCATTTT.